This T cell receptor (beta chain) was sequenced in a study of cytotoxic CD8 clonotypes in ibrutinib-treated CLL. Study context: Response samples followed a median around 11 months of treatment, range 6 to 36.

Comments on this clone: Its antigen is not identified.

Germline V gene sequence: CDR1 MNHEY, CDR2 SMNVEV (reference sequence). Trimming removed 1 base at V and 2 bases at J, with 12 bases between. CDR3 length: 15 amino acids. Investigators sought sequencing depths of between 1 in 200,000 and 1 in 1 million T cells. Assay: immunoSEQ multiplex PCR; the TCRdb copy retains only in-frame clones and omits some. The sample carries some 28,000 clones, 55% to 65% recorded once. Regarding the study as a whole: Rising at ibrutinib response, clonality subsequently fell back toward baseline at progression.

Sequencing was performed on PBMCs, taken before ibrutinib treatment. This sequence joins TRBV27 and TRBJ2-7; D not certain. The TCR originated in a human donor with chronic lymphocytic leukemia. Here the CDR3 reads CASSLLGSYTYEQYF. The CDR3, as DNA: TGTGCCAGCAGTTTATTGGGTAGCTACACCTACGAGCAGTACTTC.